The rows below give T cell receptor beta chains drawn from one sample of a study of beta chain features in type 1 diabetes. Method: immunoSEQ multiplex PCR; TCRdb's copy keeps in-frame clones and lacks some. The table has 240,000 or so clones, 27% seen once; the top ten hold 3.5% to 4.5%. Sequences were obtained from central memory CD4+ T cells from blood. The receptors were sampled from a man younger than 45 in good health. CDR3s include the opening cysteine and the closing phenylalanine or tryptophan. The order of the fields is V gene, J gene, D gene, CDR3 length, clone size, CDR3 protein, CDR3 DNA. D genes are given only for firm matches. A clone size is listed for some rows: how often the clone was seen (once, few, many), or a class if it is expanded.

TRBV5-4	TRBJ2-4	.	13	once	CASSLAGRNIQYF	TGTGCCAGCAGCCTGGCTGGCCGAAACATTCAGTACTTC
TRBV30	TRBJ1-5	.	16	many	CAWSPREVGGNQPQHF	TGTGCCTGGAGCCCTAGAGAGGTAGGGGGCAATCAGCCCCAGCATTTT
TRBV13	TRBJ2-5	.	13	.	CASSLKLQETQYF	TGTGCCAGCAGCTTAAAACTTCAAGAGACCCAGTACTTC
TRBV28	TRBJ2-5	TRBD2	14	.	CASSLTGGQETQYF	TGTGCCAGCAGTTTGACGGGGGGCCAAGAGACCCAGTACTTC
TRBV25-1	TRBJ2-5	.	14	.	CASSIGQGGETQYF	TGTGCCAGCAGTATAGGACAGGGAGGGGAGACCCAGTACTTC
TRBV14	TRBJ2-7	.	14	.	CASSQVTGGYEQYF	TGTGCCAGCAGCCAAGTCACGGGTGGTTACGAGCAGTACTTC
TRBV28	TRBJ2-5	.	14	few	CATSALGVQETQYF	TGTGCCACCTCAGCCCTGGGAGTTCAAGAGACCCAGTACTTC
TRBV5-1	TRBJ2-7	TRBD1	15	once	CASSLGTGGIYEQYF	TGCGCCAGCAGCTTGGGGACAGGGGGTATCTACGAGCAGTACTTC
TRBV9	TRBJ2-5	.	15	.	CASSPRDSSKETQYF	TGTGCCAGCAGCCCGCGGGACTCCTCGAAAGAGACCCAGTACTTC
TRBV5-1	TRBJ2-5	.	15	few	CASSPRERGRETQYF	TGCGCCAGCAGCCCCAGGGAAAGGGGTCGGGAGACCCAGTACTTC
TRBV19	TRBJ2-1	TRBD2	13	.	CATDGRRKNEQFF	TGTGCCACCGACGGGAGGAGGAAGAATGAGCAGTTCTTC